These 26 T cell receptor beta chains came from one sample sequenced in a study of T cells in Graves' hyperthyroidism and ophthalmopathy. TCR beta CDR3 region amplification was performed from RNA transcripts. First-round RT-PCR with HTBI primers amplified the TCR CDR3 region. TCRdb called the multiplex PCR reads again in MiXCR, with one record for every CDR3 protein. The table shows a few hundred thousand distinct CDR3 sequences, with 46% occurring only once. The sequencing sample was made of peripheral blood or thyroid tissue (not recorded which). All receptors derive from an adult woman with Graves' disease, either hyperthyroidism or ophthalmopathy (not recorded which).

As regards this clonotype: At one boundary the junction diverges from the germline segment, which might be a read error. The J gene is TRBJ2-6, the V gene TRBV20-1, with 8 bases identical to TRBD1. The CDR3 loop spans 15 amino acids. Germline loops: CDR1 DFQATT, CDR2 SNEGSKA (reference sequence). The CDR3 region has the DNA TGCAGTGCTAGAAAGGTCGGACAGGGCCGTGACACTGAAGCTTTC. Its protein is CSARKVGQGRDTEAF.

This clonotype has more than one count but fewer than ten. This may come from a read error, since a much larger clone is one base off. The CDR3 protein is CASSTEVGVQEAQYF. The CDR3 region has the DNA TGCGCCAGCAGCACTGAGGTTGGGGTTCAAGAGGCCCAGTACTTC. V usage is TRBV5-1 and J usage is TRBJ2-5; D gene uncertain. Germline CDR1 reads SGHRS; CDR2 reads YFSETQ. The length of the CDR3 is 15 residues.

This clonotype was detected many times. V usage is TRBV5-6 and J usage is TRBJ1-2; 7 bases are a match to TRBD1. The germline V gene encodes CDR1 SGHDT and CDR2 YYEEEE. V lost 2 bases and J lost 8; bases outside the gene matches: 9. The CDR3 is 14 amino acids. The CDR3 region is CASSLPDRVQGYTF. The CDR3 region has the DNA TGTGCCAGCAGCTTACCTGACAGGGTCCAAGGCTACACCTTC.

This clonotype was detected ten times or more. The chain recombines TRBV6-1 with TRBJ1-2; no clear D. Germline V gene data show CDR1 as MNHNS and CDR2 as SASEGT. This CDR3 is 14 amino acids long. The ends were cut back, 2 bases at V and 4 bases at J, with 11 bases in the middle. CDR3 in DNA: TGTGCCAGCAGTGAATCCGGGTTGGCCTATGGCTACACCTTC. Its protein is CASSESGLAYGYTF.

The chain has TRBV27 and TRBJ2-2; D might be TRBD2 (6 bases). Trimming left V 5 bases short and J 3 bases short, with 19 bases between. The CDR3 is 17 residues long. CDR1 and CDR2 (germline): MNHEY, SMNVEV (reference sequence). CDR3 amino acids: CASSAAAPGGYTGELFF. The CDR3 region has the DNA TGTGCCAGCAGTGCTGCTGCCCCTGGAGGGTACACCGGGGAGCTGTTTTTT.

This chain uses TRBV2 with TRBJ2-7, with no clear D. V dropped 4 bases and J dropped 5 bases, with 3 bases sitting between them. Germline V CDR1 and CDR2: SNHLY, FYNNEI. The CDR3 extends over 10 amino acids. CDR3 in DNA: TGTGCCAGCAGTGCGGACGAGCAGTACTTC. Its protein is CASSADEQYF.

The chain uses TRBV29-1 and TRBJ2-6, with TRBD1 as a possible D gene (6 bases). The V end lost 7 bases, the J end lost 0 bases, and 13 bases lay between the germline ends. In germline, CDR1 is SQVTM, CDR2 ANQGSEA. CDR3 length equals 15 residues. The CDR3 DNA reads TGCAGCGCACCGACAGGATCCTCTGGGGCCAACGTCCTGACTTTC. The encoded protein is CSAPTGSSGANVLTF.

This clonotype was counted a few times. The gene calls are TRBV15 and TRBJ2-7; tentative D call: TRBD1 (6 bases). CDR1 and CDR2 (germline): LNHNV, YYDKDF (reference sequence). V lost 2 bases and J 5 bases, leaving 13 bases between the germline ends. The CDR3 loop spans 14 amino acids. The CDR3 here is CATSRPGQDDEQYF. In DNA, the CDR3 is TGTGCCACCAGCAGACCGGGACAAGATGACGAGCAGTACTTC.

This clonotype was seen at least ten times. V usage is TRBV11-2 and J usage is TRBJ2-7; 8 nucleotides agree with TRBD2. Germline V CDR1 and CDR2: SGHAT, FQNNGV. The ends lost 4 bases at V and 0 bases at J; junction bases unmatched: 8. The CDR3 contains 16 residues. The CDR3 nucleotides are TGTGCCAGCAGCTCTAAGGTAGCGGGATTCTCCTACGAGCAGTACTTC. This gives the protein CASSSKVAGFSYEQYF. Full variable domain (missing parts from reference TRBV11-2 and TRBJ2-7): EAGVAQSPRYKIIEKRQSVAFWCNPISGHATLYWYQQILGQGPKLLIQFQNNGVVDDSQLPKDRFSAERLKGVDSTLKIQPAKLEDSAVYLCASSSKVAGFSYEQYFGPGTRLTVT.

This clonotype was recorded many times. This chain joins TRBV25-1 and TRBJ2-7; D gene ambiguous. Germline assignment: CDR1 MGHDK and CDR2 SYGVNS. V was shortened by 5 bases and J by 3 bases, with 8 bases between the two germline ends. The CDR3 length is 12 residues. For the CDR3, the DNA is TGTGCCAGCAGTTCACCTCACTACGAGCAGTACTTC. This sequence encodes CASSSPHYEQYF.

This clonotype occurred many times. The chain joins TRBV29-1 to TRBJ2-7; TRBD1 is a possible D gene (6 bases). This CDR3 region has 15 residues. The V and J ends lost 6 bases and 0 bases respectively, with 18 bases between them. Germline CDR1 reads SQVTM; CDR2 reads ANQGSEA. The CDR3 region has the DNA TGCAGCGTCACTTCCGGGACACAAAGCTCCTACGAGCAGTACTTC. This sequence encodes CSVTSGTQSSYEQYF.

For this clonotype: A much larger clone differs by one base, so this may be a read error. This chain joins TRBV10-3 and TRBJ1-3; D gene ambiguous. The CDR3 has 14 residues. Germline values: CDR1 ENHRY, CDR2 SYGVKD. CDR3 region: CASTPLRSGNTVYF. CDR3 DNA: TGTGCCAGCACCCCCCTCCGCTCTGGAAACACCGTATATTTT.

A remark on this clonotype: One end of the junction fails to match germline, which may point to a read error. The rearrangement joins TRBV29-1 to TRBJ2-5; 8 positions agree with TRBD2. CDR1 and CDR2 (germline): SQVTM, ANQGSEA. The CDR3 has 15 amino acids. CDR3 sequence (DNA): TGTGCCAGCTCACTACCAGCGGGAGTAGCAGAGACCCAGTACTTC. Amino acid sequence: CASSLPAGVAETQYF. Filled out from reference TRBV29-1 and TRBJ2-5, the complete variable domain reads SAVISQKPSRDICQRGTSLTIQCQVDSQVTMMFWYRQQPGQSLTLIATANQGSEATYESGFVIDKFPISRPNLTFSTLTVSNMSPEDSSIYLCASSLPAGVAETQYFGPGTRLLVL.

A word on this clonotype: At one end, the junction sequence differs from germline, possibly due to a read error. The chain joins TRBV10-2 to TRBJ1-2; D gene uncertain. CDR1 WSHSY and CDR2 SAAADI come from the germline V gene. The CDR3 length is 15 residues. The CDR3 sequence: CASSSFHPRGDGYTF. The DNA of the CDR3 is TGTGCCAGCAGCTCTTTTCACCCCCGTGGCGATGGCTACACCTTC.

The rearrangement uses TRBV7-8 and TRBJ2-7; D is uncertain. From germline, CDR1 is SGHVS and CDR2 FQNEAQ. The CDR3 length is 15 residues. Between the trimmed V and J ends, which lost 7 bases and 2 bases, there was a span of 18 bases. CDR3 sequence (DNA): TGTGCCAGCACTCGGCGCCGCGGATACGCCTACGAGCAGTACTTC. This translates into CASTRRRGYAYEQYF.

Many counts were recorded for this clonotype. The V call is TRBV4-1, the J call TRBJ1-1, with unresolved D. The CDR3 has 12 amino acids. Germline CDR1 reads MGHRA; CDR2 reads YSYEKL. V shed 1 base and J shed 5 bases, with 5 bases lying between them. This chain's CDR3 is CASSQAMTEAFF. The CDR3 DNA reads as TGCGCCAGCAGCCAAGCTATGACTGAAGCTTTCTTT.

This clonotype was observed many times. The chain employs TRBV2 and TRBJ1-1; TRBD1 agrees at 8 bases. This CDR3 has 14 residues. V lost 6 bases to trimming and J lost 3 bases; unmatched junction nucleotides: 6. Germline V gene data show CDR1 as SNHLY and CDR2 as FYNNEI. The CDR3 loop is CASSTTGVDTEAFF. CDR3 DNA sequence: TGTGCCAGCAGCACGACAGGGGTCGACACTGAAGCTTTCTTT.

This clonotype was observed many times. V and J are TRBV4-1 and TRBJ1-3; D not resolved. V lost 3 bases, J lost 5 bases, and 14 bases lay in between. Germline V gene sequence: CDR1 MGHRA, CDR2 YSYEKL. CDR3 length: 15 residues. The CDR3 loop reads CASSHPLSHRNTIYF. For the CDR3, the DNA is TGCGCCAGCAGCCACCCACTCTCGCACAGAAACACCATATATTTT.

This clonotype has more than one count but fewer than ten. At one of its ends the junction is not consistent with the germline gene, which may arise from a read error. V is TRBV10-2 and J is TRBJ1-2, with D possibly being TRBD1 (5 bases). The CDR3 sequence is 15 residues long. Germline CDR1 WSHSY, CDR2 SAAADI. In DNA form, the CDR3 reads TGTGCCACCAGTGATCGTGGACAAGTTCGAGGTGGCTACACCTTC. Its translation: CATSDRGQVRGGYTF.

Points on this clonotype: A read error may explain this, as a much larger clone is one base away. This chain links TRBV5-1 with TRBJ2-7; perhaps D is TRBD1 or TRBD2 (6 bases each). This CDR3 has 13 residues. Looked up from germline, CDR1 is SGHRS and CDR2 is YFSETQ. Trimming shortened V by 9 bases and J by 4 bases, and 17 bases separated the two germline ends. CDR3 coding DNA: TGCGCCAACCTGGAGGGGGACCAGTACGAGCAGTACTTC. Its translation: CANLEGDQYEQYF. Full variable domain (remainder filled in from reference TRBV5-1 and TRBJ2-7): KAGVTQTPRYLIKTRGQQVTLSCSPISGHRSVSWYQQTPGQGLQFLFEYFSETQRNKGNFPGRFSGRQFSNSRSEMNVSTLELGDSALYLCANLEGDQYEQYFGPGTRLTVT.

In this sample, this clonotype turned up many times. The DNA for the CDR3 is TGTGCCAGCAGCATTGGACGAACGGTCGGTGAAAAACTGTTTTTT. Protein: CASSIGRTVGEKLFF. This chain links TRBV11-2 with TRBJ1-4; D not resolved. Per germline, CDR1 SGHAT and CDR2 FQNNGV. This CDR3 has 15 residues. V was pared by 5 bases and J by 7 bases, with 17 bases between.

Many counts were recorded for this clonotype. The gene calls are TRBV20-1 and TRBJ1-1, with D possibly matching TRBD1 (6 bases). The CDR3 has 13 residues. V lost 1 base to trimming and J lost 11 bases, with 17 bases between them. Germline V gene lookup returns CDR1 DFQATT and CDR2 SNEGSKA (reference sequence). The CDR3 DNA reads TGCAGTGCTAGAGCGGGGGGGGCGCCTACGGCTTTCTTT. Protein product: CSARAGGAPTAFF.

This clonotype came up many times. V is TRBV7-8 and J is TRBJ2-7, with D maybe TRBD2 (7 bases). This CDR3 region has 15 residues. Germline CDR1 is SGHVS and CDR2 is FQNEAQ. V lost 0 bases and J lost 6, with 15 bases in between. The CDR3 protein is CASSLALGGGVEQYF. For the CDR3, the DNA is TGTGCCAGCAGCTTAGCGTTAGGGGGAGGGGTCGAGCAGTACTTC.

DNA for the CDR3: TGTGCCACCAGTGATACCTCGGGGGGGGGAAGTAGCCAGCCCCAGCATTTT. Residues: CATSDTSGGGSSQPQHF. The rearrangement uses TRBV24-1 and TRBJ1-5; the D gene is possibly TRBD1 (5 bases). V dropped 3 bases and J dropped 7 bases, with 21 bases sitting between them. Per germline, CDR1 KGHDR and CDR2 SFDVKD. This CDR3 comprises 17 residues.

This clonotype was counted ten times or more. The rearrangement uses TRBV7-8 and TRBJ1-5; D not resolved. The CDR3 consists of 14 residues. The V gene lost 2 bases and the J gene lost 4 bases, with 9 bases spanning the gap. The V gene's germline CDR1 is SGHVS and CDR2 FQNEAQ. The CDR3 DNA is TGTGCCAGCAGCTTAACAGAGTTAAATCAGCCCCAGCATTTT. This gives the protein CASSLTELNQPQHF. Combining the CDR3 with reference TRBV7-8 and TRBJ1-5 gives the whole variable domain GAGVSQSPRYKVAKRGQDVALRCDPISGHVSLFWYQQALGQGPEFLTYFQNEAQLDKSGLPSDRFFAERPEGSVSTLKIQRTQQEDSAVYLCASSLTELNQPQHFGDGTRLSIL.

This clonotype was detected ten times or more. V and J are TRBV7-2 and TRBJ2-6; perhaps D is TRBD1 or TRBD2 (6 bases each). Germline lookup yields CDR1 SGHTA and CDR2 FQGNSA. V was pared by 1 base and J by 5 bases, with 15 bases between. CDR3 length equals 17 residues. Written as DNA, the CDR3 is TGTGCCAGCAGCTTAGACCGGGGGCGCTTCCGGGCCAACGTCCTGACTTTC. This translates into CASSLDRGRFRANVLTF.